These T cell receptor beta chains were read from a single sample in a study of blood T cell repertoires in COVID-19. Some clones are missing from TCRdb's copy, which holds only in-frame ones; the method was immunoSEQ multiplex PCR. In the table there are 250,000 to 300,000 clones, roughly nine tenths of which are singletons. The sequencing sample was made of PBMCs or T cells enriched from blood (not recorded which). The source is a human donor in a cohort exposed to, infected with or recovered from COVID-19 (not recorded which). The donor label of this sample is uncertain. Each CDR3 is given with its conserved first and last residue. D genes are given only for firm matches. Clone sizes are given selectively: once, few, many, or a class where the clone is expanded.

J | size | V | D | CDR3 | DNA
TRBJ2-1 | . | TRBV5-4 | TRBD2 | CASSLGSGGGLSYNEQFF | TGTGCCAGCAGCTTGGGAAGCGGGGGGGGACTTTCCTACAATGAGCAGTTCTTC
TRBJ1-1 | . | TRBV27 | . | CASSLGDITEAFF | TGTGCCAGCAGTTTAGGGGACATTACTGAAGCTTTCTTT
TRBJ2-1 | . | TRBV12-3/TRBV12-4 | . | CASSLDPGREQFF | TGTGCCAGCAGTTTAGACCCCGGTCGAGAGCAGTTCTTC
TRBJ2-1 | . | TRBV27 | TRBD1 | CASRFIRSGQGYHEQFF | TGTGCCAGCAGATTCATTCGCTCGGGACAGGGATATCATGAGCAGTTCTTC
TRBJ1-2 | few | TRBV5-8 | TRBD1 | CASTQVQGARGYTF | TGTGCCAGCACCCAGGTCCAGGGGGCGCGTGGCTACACCTTC
TRBJ1-5 | . | TRBV27 | . | CASSPLSTDPNQPQHF | TGTGCCAGCAGTCCCTTGTCGACAGACCCTAATCAGCCCCAGCATTTT
TRBJ1-2 | once | TRBV19 | TRBD1 | CASNSGQGDNYGYTF | TGTGCCAGTAACTCGGGACAGGGGGATAACTATGGCTACACCTTC
TRBJ2-3 | . | TRBV6-2/TRBV6-3 | . | CASSSPRGYTDTQYF | TGTGCCAGCAGTTCTCCGCGCGGATACACAGATACGCAGTATTTT
TRBJ1-5 | . | TRBV2 | . | CASSVFGYQPQHF | TGTGCCAGCAGTGTATTCGGGTATCAGCCCCAGCATTTT
TRBJ1-2 | . | TRBV7-9 | TRBD1 | CASSSSGTGGGYTF | TGTGCCAGCAGTTCCTCCGGGACAGGGGGAGGCTACACCTTC
TRBJ1-5 | . | TRBV19 | TRBD1 | CASSHLLQGSRPQHF | TGTGCCAGTAGTCACCTCCTACAGGGGTCACGGCCCCAGCATTTT
TRBJ1-2 | . | TRBV27 | TRBD1 | CASSPYRQGSNYGYTF | TGTGCCAGCAGTCCCTACCGACAGGGGAGTAACTATGGCTACACCTTC
TRBJ1-5 | . | TRBV18 | . | CASSPQGQQPQHF | TGTGCCAGCTCACCTCAGGGGCAGCAGCCCCAGCATTTT
TRBJ1-1 | . | TRBV5-6 | . | CASSPDGGRNTEAFF | TGTGCCAGCAGCCCGGACGGGGGGCGGAACACTGAAGCTTTCTTT
TRBJ1-6 | . | TRBV5-1 | TRBD1 | CASSSQGGDSPLHF | TGCGCCAGCAGCTCCCAGGGGGGAGATTCACCCCTCCACTTT
TRBJ2-5 | . | TRBV5-1 | TRBD2 | CASSDATSGGWETQYF | TGCGCCAGCAGCGATGCGACTAGCGGGGGGTGGGAGACCCAGTACTTC
TRBJ1-1 | . | TRBV11-2 | . | CASSPPFTEAFF | TGTGCCAGCAGCCCCCCTTTCACTGAAGCTTTCTTT
TRBJ1-2 | . | TRBV28 | TRBD1 | CASRPGTGANYGYTF | TGTGCCAGCAGACCAGGGACAGGGGCGAACTATGGCTACACCTTC
TRBJ1-5 | . | TRBV4-3 | . | CASSQEASGRNQPQHF | TGCGCCAGCAGCCAAGAGGCTTCAGGGCGCAATCAGCCCCAGCATTTT
TRBJ1-1 | . | TRBV11-2 | . | CASSPPGGGMNTEAFF | TGTGCCAGCAGCCCCCCTGGGGGGGGAATGAACACTGAAGCTTTCTTT
TRBJ1-5 | . | TRBV6-6 | . | CASSYPDSDQPQHF | TGTGCCAGCAGTTACCCGGACAGCGATCAGCCCCAGCATTTT
TRBJ1-5 | once | TRBV24-1 | . | CATSAEGNQPQHF | TGTGCCACCAGTGCAGAGGGAAATCAGCCCCAGCATTTT
TRBJ2-7 | . | TRBV5-1 | . | CASSLVRHEYYEQYF | TGCGCCAGCAGCTTGGTACGACATGAATACTACGAGCAGTACTTC
TRBJ2-1 | . | TRBV5-1 | TRBD1 | CASSLSQGAGWDEQFF | TGCGCCAGCAGCTTAAGCCAGGGGGCAGGTTGGGATGAGCAGTTCTTC
TRBJ2-1 | . | TRBV11-2 | TRBD2 | CASSSGLAGPSYNEQFF | TGTGCCAGCAGCTCAGGACTAGCGGGGCCATCCTACAATGAGCAGTTCTTC
TRBJ2-1 | . | TRBV2 | TRBD2 | CASSEGKRGGYNEQFF | TGTGCCAGCAGTGAAGGAAAGCGGGGGGGCTACAATGAGCAGTTCTTC
TRBJ2-2 | . | TRBV7-8 | . | CASSSHGQLNTGELFF | TGTGCCAGCAGCTCCCACGGACAGTTGAACACCGGGGAGCTGTTTTTT